The 4 T cell receptor beta chains reported below all come from one sample, sequenced in a study of blood T cell repertoires in COVID-19. Clones were sequenced by immunoSEQ multiplex PCR, and TCRdb holds only the in-frame ones, with some missing. The table includes 120,000 to 150,000 clones, approximately 90% detected once. The material sequenced was peripheral blood. Receptors originate from a human donor in a cohort sampled during active COVID-19.

The table lists this clone with a few counts. The rearrangement joins TRBV6-1 to TRBJ2-7, with a possible D match to TRBD1 (6 bases). The CDR3 extends over 14 amino acids. The germline V gene has CDR1 MNHNS and CDR2 SASEGT. Between the trimmed V and J ends, which lost 3 bases and 4 bases, there was a span of 13 bases. CDR3 region: CASSDLDRRYEQYF. CDR3 nucleotides: TGTGCCAGCAGTGACCTGGACAGACGGTACGAGCAGTACTTC.

The CDR3 region has the DNA TGTGCCAGCAGTTACCCGACTAGCGGGGGGGAAAGTAGCACAGATACGCAGTATTTT. It translates to CASSYPTSGGESSTDTQYF. The chain is built from TRBV6-2 or TRBV6-3 and TRBJ2-3; 14 bases are shared with TRBD2. Germline CDR1 is MNHEY and CDR2 is SVGEGT. The trim removed 2 bases at V and 0 bases at J, leaving 7 bases unmatched. This CDR3 is built from 19 residues.

V gene TRBV7-2 combines with J gene TRBJ2-7, with D possibly being TRBD2 (7 bases). This CDR3 is 17 amino acids long. V was shortened by 5 bases and J by 6 bases, with 26 bases between the two germline ends. Germline V CDR1 and CDR2: SGHTA, FQGNSA. Written as DNA, the CDR3 is TGTGCCAGCAGCCCGGTTAGAGGGGGGGCAACTGGTAGCGAGCAGTACTTC. Residues: CASSPVRGGATGSEQYF.

This chain joins TRBV4-1 and TRBJ2-1; D perhaps matches TRBD2 (6 bases). The CDR3 loop spans 16 amino acids. V lost 0 bases and J lost 4, with 13 bases in between. Germline V CDR1 and CDR2: MGHRA, YSYEKL. The CDR3 region is CASSQDHLGGYNEQFF. The CDR3 DNA follows: TGCGCCAGCAGCCAAGATCATCTGGGAGGTTACAATGAGCAGTTCTTC.